This paragraph covers one TCR beta chain sequence. V was cut by 2 bases and J by 4 bases, with 12 bases left in between. This CDR3 region has 15 residues. Per the germline V gene, CDR1 is GTSNPN and CDR2 is SVGIG (reference sequence). The data derive from a study of T cell responses to AZD1222 COVID-19 vaccine. Using immunoSEQ multiplex PCR, the repertoire was profiled, and TCRdb retains in-frame clones only, with some absent. The data hold around 160,000 clones, with roughly nine tenths observed a single time. The receptor's source is an adult who received the AZD1222 COVID-19 vaccine. The chain links TRBV30 to TRBJ1-6; D perhaps matches TRBD1 (5 bases). The input for sequencing was peripheral blood, taken 28 days after the second AZD1222 dose. CDR3 region: CAWSTRTLYNSPLHF. The CDR3 coding sequence is TGTGCCTGGAGTACCCGGACACTATATAATTCACCCCTCCACTTT.